What follows describes a single T cell receptor (beta chain). These data are taken from a study of blood T cell repertoires in COVID-19. In the source study's methods: Amplification of reference gene primers provided the estimated nucleated cell counts. Method: immunoSEQ multiplex PCR; TCRdb's copy keeps in-frame clones and lacks some. Clonal size and the V and J genes are those of that table, whereas D and trimming came from the DNA. This table has around 300,000 clones, under 90% appearing once. Germline assignment: CDR1 MGHRA and CDR2 YSYEKL. This CDR3 spans 15 amino acids. Trimming removed 4 bases at V and 0 bases at J, with 13 bases between. Resolution of symptoms, clearance, or two negative PCRs was present in recovered Cohort 3 donors.

This receptor was obtained from a woman in her twenties or thirties who had recovered from COVID-19. Sequenced sample: PBMCs or T cells enriched from blood (not recorded which). The V call is TRBV4-1, the J call TRBJ2-7; D is perhaps TRBD2 (5 bases). The CDR3 region is CASSRSGIGSYEQYF. CDR3 coding DNA: TGCGCCAGCAGCCGATCCGGGATAGGCTCCTACGAGCAGTACTTC.